This T cell receptor (beta chain) was observed in a study of blood T cell repertoires in COVID-19. Study-level background: The United States, Italy and Spain were the sources of the acute and convalescent COVID-19 samples. Nucleic acid was either cDNA or gDNA, and it came from T cells, B-cell-depleted T cells, or PBMCs.

Study processing details: Estimates of nucleated cell counts were drawn from the amplification of reference gene primers. Using immunoSEQ multiplex PCR, the repertoire was profiled, and TCRdb retains in-frame clones only, with some absent. The V and J calls and clone size come from that table; D and trimming were worked out from the DNA. Of 130,000 to 150,000 clones in the sample, around three quarters are singletons; the top ten hold about 3.6%. Germline CDR1 reads MGHRA; CDR2 reads YSYEKL. CDR3 length: 14 amino acids. Trimming cost V 0 bases and J 7 bases, with 10 bases left between them. V and J are TRBV4-1 and TRBJ2-4; D possibly corresponds to TRBD1 (5 bases). Sequencing input: peripheral blood. This receptor was obtained from a man in his 60s with acute or convalescent COVID-19. This CDR3 reads CASSQDARVNIQYF. DNA of the CDR3: TGCGCCAGCAGCCAAGACGCCAGGGTGAACATTCAGTACTTC.